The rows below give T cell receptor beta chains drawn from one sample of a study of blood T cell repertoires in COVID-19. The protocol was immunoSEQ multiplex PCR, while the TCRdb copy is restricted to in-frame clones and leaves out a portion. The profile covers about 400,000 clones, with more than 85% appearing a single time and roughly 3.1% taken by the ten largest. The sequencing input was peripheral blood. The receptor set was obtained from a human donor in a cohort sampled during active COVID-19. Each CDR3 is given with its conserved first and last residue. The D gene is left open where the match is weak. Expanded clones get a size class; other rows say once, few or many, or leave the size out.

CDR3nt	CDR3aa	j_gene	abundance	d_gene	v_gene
TGTGCCAGCAGCCAAGGGACAGGCCCCAATCAGCCCCAGCATTTT	CASSQGTGPNQPQHF	TRBJ1-5	-	TRBD1	TRBV4-2
TGTGCCATCTTCCCGGGGGGGGCTGGAAACATTCAGTACTTC	CAIFPGGAGNIQYF	TRBJ2-4	-	TRBD2	TRBV2
TGCGCCAGCAGCTTGGAGGGGGCCAGCTCCTACGAGCAGTACTTC	CASSLEGASSYEQYF	TRBJ2-7	-	TRBD1	TRBV5-1
TGTGCCAGCAGTTTACGTGGACAGGGGGCCGCCTACGAGCAGTACTTC	CASSLRGQGAAYEQYF	TRBJ2-7	-	TRBD1	TRBV28
TGTGCCAGCAGTGAGGGAGCAGGGGTTCACTCTGGGGCCAACGTCCTGACTTTC	CASSEGAGVHSGANVLTF	TRBJ2-6	-	-	TRBV25-1
TGTGCCAGCAGTGAAGGTCCCGGGACACCCGGAATTTTCTACGAGCAGTACTTC	CASSEGPGTPGIFYEQYF	TRBJ2-7	-	-	TRBV6-1
TGTGCCAGCAGCTTAGGTGGCGGGAGGAGCTACGAGCAGTACTTC	CASSLGGGRSYEQYF	TRBJ2-7	-	TRBD2	TRBV11-3
TGTGCCAGCAGCCAGGGGACAGACACAGTTGGAAACACCATATATTTT	CASSQGTDTVGNTIYF	TRBJ1-3	-	TRBD1	TRBV11-2
TGTGCCAGCAGTTTTCAGGGCTCGGAAGGTCTTTGGGACGAGCAGTACTTC	CASSFQGSEGLWDEQYF	TRBJ2-7	once	-	TRBV28
TGTGCCAGCACCGTTTCGGGGGGATACGACACTGAAGCTTTCTTT	CASTVSGGYDTEAFF	TRBJ1-1	-	-	TRBV28
TGTGCCAGCACCGACACAGGGGTGGGATCCTACGAGCAGTACTTC	CASTDTGVGSYEQYF	TRBJ2-7	-	TRBD1	TRBV6-5
TGTGCCAGCTATCCCACTGACAGGGCATTCAATCAGCCCCAGCATTTT	CASYPTDRAFNQPQHF	TRBJ1-5	-	TRBD1	TRBV28
TGCGCCAGCAGCCCCTCGGAGGCGAAGAACACTGAAGCTTTCTTT	CASSPSEAKNTEAFF	TRBJ1-1	-	-	TRBV4-1
TGTGCCAGCAGCATCCAGGGTAACACCGGGGAGCTGTTTTTT	CASSIQGNTGELFF	TRBJ2-2	-	-	TRBV5-4
TGTGCCACCAGCAGAGAGTCTAGGGGGACACAGGGCTACACCTTC	CATSRESRGTQGYTF	TRBJ1-2	-	-	TRBV15
TGTGCCAGCAGCCAGGGACAGTTGAACACTGAAGCTTTCTTT	CASSQGQLNTEAFF	TRBJ1-1	few	TRBD1	TRBV5-4
TGTGCCACCAGTGAGGCAGCGGGAGGGCCGTTGGGGACCCAGTACTTC	CATSEAAGGPLGTQYF	TRBJ2-5	once	TRBD2	TRBV24-1
TGTGCCAGCAATCCGCAACAGGGCTATGGCTACACCTTC	CASNPQQGYGYTF	TRBJ1-2	-	-	TRBV2
TGTGCCACCATGGGACAGGGGTACAATGAGCAGTTCTTC	CATMGQGYNEQFF	TRBJ2-1	-	TRBD1	TRBV24-1
TGTGCCTGCCAACAGGGTAGAACTGAAGCTTTCTTT	CACQQGRTEAFF	TRBJ1-1	once	-	TRBV30
TGCGCCAGCTCAGTTAGCACAGATACGCAGTATTTT	CASSVSTDTQYF	TRBJ2-3	-	-	TRBV5-1